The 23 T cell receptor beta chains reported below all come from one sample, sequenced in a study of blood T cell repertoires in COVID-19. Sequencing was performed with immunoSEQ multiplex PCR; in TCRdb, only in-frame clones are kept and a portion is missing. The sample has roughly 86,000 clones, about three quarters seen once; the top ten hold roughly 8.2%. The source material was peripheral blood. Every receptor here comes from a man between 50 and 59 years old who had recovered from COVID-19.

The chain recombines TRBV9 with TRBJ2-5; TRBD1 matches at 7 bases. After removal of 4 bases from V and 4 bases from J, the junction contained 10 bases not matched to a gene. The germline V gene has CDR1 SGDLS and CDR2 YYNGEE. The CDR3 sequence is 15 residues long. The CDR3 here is CASSPGRDSVETQYF. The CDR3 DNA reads TGTGCCAGCAGCCCTGGTCGGGACAGCGTAGAGACCCAGTACTTC. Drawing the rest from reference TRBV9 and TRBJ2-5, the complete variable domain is DSGVTQTPKHLITATGQRVTLRCSPRSGDLSVYWYQQSLDQGLQFLIQYYNGEERAKGNILERFSAQQFPDLHSELNLSSLELGDSALYFCASSPGRDSVETQYFGPGTRLLVL.

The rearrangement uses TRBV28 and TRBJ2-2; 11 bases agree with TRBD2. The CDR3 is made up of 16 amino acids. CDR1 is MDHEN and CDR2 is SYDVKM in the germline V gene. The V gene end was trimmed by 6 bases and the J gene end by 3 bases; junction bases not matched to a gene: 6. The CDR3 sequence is CASSPGTSGYTGELFF. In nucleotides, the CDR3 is TGTGCCAGCAGCCCCGGGACTAGCGGATACACCGGGGAGCTGTTTTTT.

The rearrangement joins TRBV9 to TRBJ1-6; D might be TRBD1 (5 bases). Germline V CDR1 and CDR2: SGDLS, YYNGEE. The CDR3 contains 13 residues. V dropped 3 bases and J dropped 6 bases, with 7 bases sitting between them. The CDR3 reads CASSGDFNSPLHF. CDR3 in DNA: TGTGCCAGCAGCGGGGACTTTAATTCACCCCTCCACTTT.

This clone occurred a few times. In DNA form, the CDR3 reads TGTGCCAGTAGTATAGGGGGGCAGAGGGGGAACACTGAAGCTTTCTTT. As protein: CASSIGGQRGNTEAFF. The rearrangement joins TRBV19 to TRBJ1-1; weak D call: TRBD1 (6 bases). The germline gives CDR1 LNHDA, CDR2 SQIVND (reference sequence). CDR3 size: 16 residues. The V gene lost 1 base and the J gene lost 1 base, with 13 bases spanning the gap.

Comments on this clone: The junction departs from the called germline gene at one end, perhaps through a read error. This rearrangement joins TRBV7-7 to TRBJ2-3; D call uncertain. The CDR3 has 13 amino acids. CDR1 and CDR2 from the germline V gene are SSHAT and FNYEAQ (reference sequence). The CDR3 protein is CASSLDQAVKQYF. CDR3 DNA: TGTGCTAGCAGCTTAGACCAGGCAGTTAAGCAGTATTTT.

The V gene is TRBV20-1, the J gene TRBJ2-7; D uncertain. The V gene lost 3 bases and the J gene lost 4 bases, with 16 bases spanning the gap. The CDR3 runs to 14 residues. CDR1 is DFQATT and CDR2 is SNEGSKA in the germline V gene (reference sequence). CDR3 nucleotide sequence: TGCAGTGCTAGTCCAGCGTTAGACTCTTACGAGCAGTACTTC. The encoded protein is CSASPALDSYEQYF.

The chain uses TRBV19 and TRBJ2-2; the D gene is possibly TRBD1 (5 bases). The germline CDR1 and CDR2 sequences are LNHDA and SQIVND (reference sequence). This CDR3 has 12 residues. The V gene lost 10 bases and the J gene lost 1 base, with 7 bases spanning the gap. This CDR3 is CAIGQNTGELFF. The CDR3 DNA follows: TGTGCCATTGGACAGAACACCGGGGAGCTGTTTTTT. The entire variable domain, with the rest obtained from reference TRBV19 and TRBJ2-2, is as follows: DGGITQSPKYLFRKEGQNVTLSCEQNLNHDAMYWYRQDPGQGLRLIYYSQIVNDFQKGDIAEGYSVSREKKESFPLTVTSAQKNPTAFYLCAIGQNTGELFFGEGSRLTVL.

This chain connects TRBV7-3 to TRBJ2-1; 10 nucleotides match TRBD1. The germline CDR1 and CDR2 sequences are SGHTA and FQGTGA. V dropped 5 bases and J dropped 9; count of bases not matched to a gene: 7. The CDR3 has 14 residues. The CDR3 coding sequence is TGTGCCAGCAGCGCCGGGACAGGGGCCCGTGAGCAGTTCTTC. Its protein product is CASSAGTGAREQFF.

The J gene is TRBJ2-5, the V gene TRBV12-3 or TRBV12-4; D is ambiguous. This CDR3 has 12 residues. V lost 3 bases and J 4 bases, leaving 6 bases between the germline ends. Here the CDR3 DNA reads TGTGCCAGCAGTTTTAACTCAGAGACCCAGTACTTC. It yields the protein CASSFNSETQYF.

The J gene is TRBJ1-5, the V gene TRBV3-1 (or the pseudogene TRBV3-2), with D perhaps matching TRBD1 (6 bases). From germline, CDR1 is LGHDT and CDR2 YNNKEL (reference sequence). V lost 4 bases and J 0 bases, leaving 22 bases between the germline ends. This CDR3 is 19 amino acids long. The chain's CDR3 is CASSPPEGAQGLSNQPQHF. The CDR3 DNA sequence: TGTGCCAGCAGCCCCCCCGAGGGCGCACAGGGCCTTAGCAATCAGCCCCAGCATTTT.

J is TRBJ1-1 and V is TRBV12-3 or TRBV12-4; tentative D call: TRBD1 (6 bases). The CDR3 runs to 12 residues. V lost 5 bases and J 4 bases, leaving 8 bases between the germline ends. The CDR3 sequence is CASSQGSTEAFF. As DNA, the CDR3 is TGTGCCAGCAGTCAGGGGAGCACTGAAGCTTTCTTT.

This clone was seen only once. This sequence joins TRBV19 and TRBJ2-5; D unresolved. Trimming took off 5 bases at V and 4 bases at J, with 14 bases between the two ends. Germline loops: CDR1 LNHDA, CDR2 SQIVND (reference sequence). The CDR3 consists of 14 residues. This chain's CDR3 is CASSPQSVRETQYF. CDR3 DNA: TGTGCCAGTAGTCCCCAAAGTGTTAGAGAGACCCAGTACTTC.

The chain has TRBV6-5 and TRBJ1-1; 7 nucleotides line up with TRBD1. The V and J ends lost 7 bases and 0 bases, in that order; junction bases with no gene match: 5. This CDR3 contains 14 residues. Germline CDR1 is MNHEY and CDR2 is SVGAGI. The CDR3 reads CASTTDRVNTEAFF. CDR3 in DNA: TGTGCCAGCACCACCGACAGGGTGAACACTGAAGCTTTCTTT.

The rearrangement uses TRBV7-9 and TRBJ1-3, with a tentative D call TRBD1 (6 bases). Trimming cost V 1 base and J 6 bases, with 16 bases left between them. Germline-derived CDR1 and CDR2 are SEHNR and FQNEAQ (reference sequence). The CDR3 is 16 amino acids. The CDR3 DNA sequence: TGTGCCAGCAGCTTAGGGGTGGCGGCAGGGGAAAACACCATATATTTT. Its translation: CASSLGVAAGENTIYF.

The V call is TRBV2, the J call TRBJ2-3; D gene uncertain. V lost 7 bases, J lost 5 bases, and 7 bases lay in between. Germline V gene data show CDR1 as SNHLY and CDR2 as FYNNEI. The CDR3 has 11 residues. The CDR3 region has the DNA TGTGCCAGCACTACGGGAGATACGCAGTATTTT. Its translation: CASTTGDTQYF.

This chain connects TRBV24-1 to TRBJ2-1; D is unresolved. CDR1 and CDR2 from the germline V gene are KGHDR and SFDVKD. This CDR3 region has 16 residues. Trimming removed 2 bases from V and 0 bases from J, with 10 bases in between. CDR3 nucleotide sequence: TGTGCCACCAGTGATTCTGGCGGAAGCTCCTACAATGAGCAGTTCTTC. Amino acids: CATSDSGGSSYNEQFF.

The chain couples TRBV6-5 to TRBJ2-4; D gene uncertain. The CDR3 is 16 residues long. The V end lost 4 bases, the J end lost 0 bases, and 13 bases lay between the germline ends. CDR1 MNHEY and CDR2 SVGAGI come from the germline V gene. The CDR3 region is CASSSPGALAKNIQYF. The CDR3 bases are TGTGCCAGCAGTTCGCCCGGAGCTCTAGCCAAAAACATTCAGTACTTC.

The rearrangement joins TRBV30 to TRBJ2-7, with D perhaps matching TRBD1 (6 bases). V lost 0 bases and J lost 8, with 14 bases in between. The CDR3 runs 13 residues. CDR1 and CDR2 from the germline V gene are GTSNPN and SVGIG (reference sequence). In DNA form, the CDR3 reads TGTGCCTGGAGTGTACGACAGGCAGGGAAGCAGTACTTC. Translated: CAWSVRQAGKQYF.

The CDR3 bases are TGTGCCAGCTCACCGAGGGCAGACCGGGGAGAGACCCAGTACTTC. Its translation: CASSPRADRGETQYF. This sequence joins TRBV18 and TRBJ2-5; tentative D call: TRBD2 (5 bases). The CDR3 is 15 amino acids. Germline CDR1 reads KGHSH; CDR2 reads LQKENI. Trimming removed 3 bases from V and 4 bases from J, with 15 bases in between.

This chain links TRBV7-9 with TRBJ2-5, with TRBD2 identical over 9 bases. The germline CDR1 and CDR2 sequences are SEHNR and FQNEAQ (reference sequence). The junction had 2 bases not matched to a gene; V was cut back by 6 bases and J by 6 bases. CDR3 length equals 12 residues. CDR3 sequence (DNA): TGTGCCAGCAGTCTAGCGGGGAAGACCCAGTACTTC. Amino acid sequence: CASSLAGKTQYF.

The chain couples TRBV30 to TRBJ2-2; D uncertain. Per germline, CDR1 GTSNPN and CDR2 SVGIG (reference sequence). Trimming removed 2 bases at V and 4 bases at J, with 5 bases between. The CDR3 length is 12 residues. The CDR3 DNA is TGTGCCTGGAGTTGGCTCACCGGGGAGCTGTTTTTT. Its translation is CAWSWLTGELFF.

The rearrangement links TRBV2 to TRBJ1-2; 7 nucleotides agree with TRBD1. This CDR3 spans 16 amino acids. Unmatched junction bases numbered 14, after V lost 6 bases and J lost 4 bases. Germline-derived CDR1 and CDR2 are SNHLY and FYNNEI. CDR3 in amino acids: CASRPRGQGRFYGYTF. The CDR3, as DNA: TGTGCCAGCAGACCTAGGGGGCAGGGTCGGTTCTATGGCTACACCTTC.

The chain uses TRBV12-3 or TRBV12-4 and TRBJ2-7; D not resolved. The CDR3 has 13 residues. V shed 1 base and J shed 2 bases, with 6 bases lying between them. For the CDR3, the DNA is TGTGCCAGCAGTTTAGACACAACCTACGAGCAGTACTTC. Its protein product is CASSLDTTYEQYF.